The 25 T cell receptor beta chains below all came from one sample that was sequenced in a study of cytomegalovirus exposure and HLA in healthy donors. PCR used 60 Vbeta primers and 13 Jbeta primers. Assay: immunoSEQ multiplex PCR; the TCRdb copy retains only in-frame clones and omits some. Altogether approximately 150,000 clones are present, around four fifths being singletons, with the ten largest covering about 1.3%. Material: PBMCs. These receptors originate from a man in his thirties or forties in good health and CMV-seronegative.

This rearrangement joins TRBV7-9 to TRBJ1-1; TRBD1 aligns across 9 bases. Germline V CDR1 and CDR2: SEHNR, FQNEAQ (reference sequence). This CDR3 region has 16 residues. The junction had 18 bases not matched to a gene; V was cut back by 5 bases and J by 11 bases. The CDR3 spells CASSPTSTGGPFGAFF. For the CDR3, the DNA is TGTGCCAGCAGCCCAACGAGCACAGGGGGCCCTTTCGGTGCTTTCTTT.

The chain is built from TRBV28 and TRBJ2-7, with TRBD1 matching 7 bases. Germline V gene lookup returns CDR1 MDHEN and CDR2 SYDVKM. The CDR3 has 16 residues. The trim removed 4 bases at V and 4 bases at J, leaving 13 bases unmatched. CDR3 protein: CASSSPAEGGHYEQYF. In nucleotides, the CDR3 is TGTGCCAGCAGTTCCCCCGCCGAAGGGGGCCATTACGAGCAGTACTTC.

This chain uses TRBV30 with TRBJ1-5; 7 nucleotides align to TRBD1. Germline V gene sequence: CDR1 GTSNPN, CDR2 SVGIG (reference sequence). CDR3 size: 12 residues. With V trimmed by 4 bases and J by 7 bases, 4 bases remained unmatched. The CDR3 bases are TGTGCCTGGAACAGGGGAGCACAGCCCCAGCATTTT. Translating it yields CAWNRGAQPQHF.

The rearrangement joins TRBV10-3 to TRBJ2-7; tentative D call: TRBD2 (5 bases). CDR1 is ENHRY and CDR2 is SYGVKD in the germline V gene. The CDR3 is 15 residues long. The V end was cut by 0 bases, the J end by 0 bases, with 9 bases between. CDR3 sequence (DNA): TGTGCCATCAGTGAGTCCCCGGGGAGCTCCTACGAGCAGTACTTC. The encoded protein is CAISESPGSSYEQYF.

The chain employs TRBV5-4 and TRBJ2-2, with D possibly being TRBD2 (6 bases). The germline gives CDR1 SGHNT, CDR2 YYREEE (reference sequence). V dropped 3 bases and J dropped 1 base, with 16 bases sitting between them. The CDR3 has 17 residues. The CDR3 nucleotides are TGTGCCAGCAGCTCTTCCGTTCCGGGACTGAACACCGGGGAGCTGTTTTTT. Protein sequence: CASSSSVPGLNTGELFF.

This clone was detected a few times. The chain couples TRBV7-8 to TRBJ2-4, with a tentative D call TRBD1 (5 bases). The CDR3 consists of 15 residues. CDR1 SGHVS and CDR2 FQNEAQ come from the germline V gene. With 5 bases removed from V and 0 bases from J, the gap between germline ends came to 11 bases. Here the CDR3 DNA reads TGTGCCAGCAGCCAAGACAGATTAGCCAAAAACATTCAGTACTTC. It yields the protein CASSQDRLAKNIQYF.

This clone was detected only a few times. This chain connects TRBV18 to TRBJ1-1; D gene uncertain. Germline values: CDR1 KGHSH, CDR2 LQKENI. The V end lost 0 bases, the J end lost 0 bases, and 8 bases lay between the germline ends. This CDR3 region has 15 residues. The chain's CDR3 is CASSPPARLNTEAFF. The CDR3 nucleotides read TGTGCCAGCTCACCACCTGCCAGATTGAACACTGAAGCTTTCTTT.

The chain recombines TRBV11-3 with TRBJ1-1; 10 bases are shared with TRBD1. CDR1 SGHNT and CDR2 YENEEA come from the germline V gene. This CDR3 has 16 amino acids. V was clipped by 5 bases and J by 0 bases; unmatched bases: 6. The CDR3 DNA reads as TGTGCCAGCAGCGCCGGACAGGGGGACCTGAACACTGAAGCTTTCTTT. It encodes CASSAGQGDLNTEAFF.

The chain is built from TRBV19 and TRBJ1-2; a weak D match, TRBD1 (5 bases). The CDR3 is 14 residues long. CDR1 is LNHDA and CDR2 is SQIVND in the germline V gene (reference sequence). Trimming shortened V by 8 bases and J by 1 base, and 14 bases separated the two germline ends. Here the CDR3 reads CASEMGGINYGYTF. The CDR3 coding sequence is TGTGCCAGTGAAATGGGGGGGATTAACTATGGCTACACCTTC.

This clone was counted a single time. V is TRBV7-3 and J is TRBJ2-5, with a weak D call TRBD2 (5 bases). The germline V gene encodes CDR1 SGHTA and CDR2 FQGTGA. V dropped 4 bases and J dropped 4 bases, with 10 bases sitting between them. This CDR3 has 13 amino acids. The CDR3 DNA follows: TGTGCCAGCAGCTCAACTAGTAGAGAGACCCAGTACTTC. Its protein product is CASSSTSRETQYF.

The chain has TRBV19 and TRBJ2-6; TRBD2 matches 8 bases. The CDR3 has 16 amino acids. Germline values: CDR1 LNHDA, CDR2 SQIVND (reference sequence). J was trimmed by 3 bases and V by 3 bases; bases with no gene match: 4. CDR3 bases: TGTGCCAGTAGTATCCCGGGAGGGATTGGGGCCAACGTCCTGACTTTC. It encodes CASSIPGGIGANVLTF.

On this clone itself: A read error may account for a junction end that differs from germline. The V call is TRBV7-9, the J call TRBJ1-1, with D unresolved. The CDR3 contains 12 residues. Germline values: CDR1 SEHNR, CDR2 FQNEAQ (reference sequence). The CDR3 nucleotides are TGTTCCAGCAGCTTAGAACAGACAGAAGCTTTCTTT. As protein: CSSSLEQTEAFF.

The chain combines TRBV5-1 with TRBJ2-6; tentatively, D is TRBD2 (5 bases). This CDR3 is 17 amino acids long. Germline-derived CDR1 and CDR2 are SGHRS and YFSETQ. Trimming took off 1 base at V and 0 bases at J, with 11 bases between the two ends. The CDR3 region is CASSLRGDNSGANVLTF. The CDR3, as DNA: TGCGCCAGCAGCTTGCGGGGAGACAACTCTGGGGCCAACGTCCTGACTTTC.

The chain combines TRBV7-6 with TRBJ1-5, with D possibly matching TRBD1 (5 bases). Germline lookup yields CDR1 SGHVS and CDR2 FNYEAQ. The CDR3 loop spans 14 amino acids. Trimming pared 5 bases from V and 6 bases from J, leaving 14 bases between. The CDR3 DNA is TGTGCCAGCAGCCTTATTCAGGGAGGTCAGCCCCAGCATTTT. This codes for CASSLIQGGQPQHF.

Points on this clone: The junction departs from germline at one end; a sequencing error may be responsible. V is TRBV7-9 and J is TRBJ2-5, with D possibly matching TRBD2 (5 bases). This CDR3 is built from 14 residues. Per the germline V gene, CDR1 is SEHNR and CDR2 is FQNEAQ (reference sequence). The CDR3 protein is CSSSLEASRETQYF. The CDR3 DNA is TGTTCCAGCAGCTTAGAAGCTAGCAGAGAGACCCAGTACTTC. Full variable domain (remainder filled in from reference TRBV7-9 and TRBJ2-5): DTGVSQNPRHKITKRGQNVTFRCDPISEHNRLYWYRQTLGQGPEFLTYFQNEAQLEKSRLLSDRFSAERPKGSFSTLEIQRTEQGDSAMYLCSSSLEASRETQYFGPGTRLLVL.

The chain carries TRBV4-3 and TRBJ1-1; no definite D call. The germline CDR1 and CDR2 sequences are LGHNA and YSLEER. The length of the CDR3 is 16 residues. The V end was cut by 0 bases, the J end by 0 bases, with 11 bases between. CDR3 sequence: CASSQELRGMNTEAFF. The DNA of the CDR3 is TGCGCCAGCAGCCAAGAGTTAAGAGGGATGAACACTGAAGCTTTCTTT.

The rearrangement uses TRBV6-4 and TRBJ2-3, with D uncertain. The CDR3 length is 15 residues. V shed 2 bases and J shed 1 base, with 10 bases lying between them. The germline gives CDR1 MRHNA, CDR2 SNTAGT. The DNA of the CDR3 is TGTGCCAGCAGTGACAGGTCAGGCGGCACAGATACGCAGTATTTT. It yields the protein CASSDRSGGTDTQYF.

The rearrangement links TRBV19 to TRBJ1-6, with 9 positions matching TRBD1. In germline, CDR1 is LNHDA, CDR2 SQIVND (reference sequence). V dropped 6 bases and J dropped 10; count of bases not matched to a gene: 7. CDR3 length: 14 amino acids. CDR3 in DNA: TGTGCCAGTAGCCGGACAGGGGCGGACTCACCCCTCCACTTT. Amino acids: CASSRTGADSPLHF.

In this sample, this clone turned up a few times. The CDR3: CASTLTGTVTGELFF. The CDR3 DNA is TGTGCCAGCACCCTAACGGGTACAGTCACCGGGGAGCTGTTTTTT. V and J are TRBV7-3 and TRBJ2-2, with D uncertain. V was trimmed by 7 bases and J by 4 bases, leaving 16 bases between them. The CDR3 contains 15 residues. CDR1 and CDR2 from the germline V gene are SGHTA and FQGTGA.

The chain carries TRBV28 and TRBJ2-5; 7 bases align to TRBD2. CDR3 length: 18 amino acids. CDR1 is MDHEN, CDR2 SYDVKM, per germline. The trim removed 1 base at V and 2 bases at J, leaving 13 bases unmatched. CDR3 amino acids: CASSLYRAGGEGQETQYF. CDR3 nucleotide sequence: TGTGCCAGCAGTTTATATCGGGCTGGCGGGGAGGGACAAGAGACCCAGTACTTC.

V gene TRBV9 combines with J gene TRBJ2-2, with TRBD2 as a possible D gene (5 bases). Germline V lookup: CDR1 SGDLS, CDR2 YYNGEE. CDR3 length: 15 amino acids. Deletions cut 0 bases from V and 4 bases from J, with 10 bases between. DNA for the CDR3: TGTGCCAGCAGCGTAGACGGGGATCTCACCGGGGAGCTGTTTTTT. Amino acid sequence: CASSVDGDLTGELFF.

This clone was observed once. This rearrangement joins TRBV28 to TRBJ2-7; 7 bases are shared with TRBD1. CDR1 is MDHEN and CDR2 is SYDVKM in the germline V gene. CDR3 length equals 15 residues. V dropped 6 bases and J dropped 0; count of bases not matched to a gene: 8. The CDR3 is CASRGDSLSSYEQYF. The CDR3 DNA sequence: TGTGCCAGCAGGGGGGACAGTTTGAGCTCCTACGAGCAGTACTTC.

The chain carries TRBV28 and TRBJ1-4, with 8 bases matching TRBD1. With 4 bases clipped from V and 8 bases from J, the junction kept 12 bases outside the gene matches. The CDR3 is made up of 16 amino acids. The germline V gene has CDR1 MDHEN and CDR2 SYDVKM. CDR3 DNA: TGTGCCAGCAGTTCCCCACGAACAGGGGGGAGGGAAAAACTGTTTTTT. This sequence encodes CASSSPRTGGREKLFF.

This rearrangement joins TRBV10-2 to TRBJ2-3, with 7 bases matching TRBD2. Unmatched junction bases numbered 3, after V lost 6 bases and J lost 0 bases. Looked up from germline, CDR1 is WSHSY and CDR2 is SAAADI. The CDR3 runs to 14 residues. The CDR3 is CASSAGESTDTQYF. Here the CDR3 DNA reads TGCGCCAGCAGCGCGGGGGAGAGCACAGATACGCAGTATTTT.

The chain links TRBV7-9 to TRBJ1-1; TRBD1 matches 8 bases. The CDR3 has 14 amino acids. Per the germline V gene, CDR1 is SEHNR and CDR2 is FQNEAQ (reference sequence). With 5 bases clipped from V and 5 bases from J, the junction kept 7 bases outside the gene matches. The CDR3 loop is CASSETGGRTEAFF. CDR3 nucleotide sequence: TGTGCCAGCAGCGAAACAGGGGGTCGGACTGAAGCTTTCTTT.